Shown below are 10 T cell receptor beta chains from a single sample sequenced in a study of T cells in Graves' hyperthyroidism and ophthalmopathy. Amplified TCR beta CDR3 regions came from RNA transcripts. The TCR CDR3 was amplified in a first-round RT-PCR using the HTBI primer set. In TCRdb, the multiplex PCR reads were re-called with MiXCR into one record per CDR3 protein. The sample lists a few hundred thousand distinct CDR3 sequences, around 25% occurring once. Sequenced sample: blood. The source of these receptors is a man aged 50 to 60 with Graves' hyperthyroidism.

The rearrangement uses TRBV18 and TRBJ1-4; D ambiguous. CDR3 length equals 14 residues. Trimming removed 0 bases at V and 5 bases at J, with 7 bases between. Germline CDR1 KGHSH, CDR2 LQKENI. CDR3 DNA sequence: TGTGCCAGCTCACCACCCCCCAGAAATGAAAAACTGTTTTTT. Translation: CASSPPPRNEKLFF.

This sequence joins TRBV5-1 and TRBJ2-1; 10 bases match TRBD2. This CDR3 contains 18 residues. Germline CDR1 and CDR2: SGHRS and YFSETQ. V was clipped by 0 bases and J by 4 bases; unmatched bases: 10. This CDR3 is CASSLGLASGRLYNEQFF. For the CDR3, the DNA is TGCGCCAGCAGCTTGGGGTTGGCTAGCGGGAGATTATACAATGAGCAGTTCTTC.

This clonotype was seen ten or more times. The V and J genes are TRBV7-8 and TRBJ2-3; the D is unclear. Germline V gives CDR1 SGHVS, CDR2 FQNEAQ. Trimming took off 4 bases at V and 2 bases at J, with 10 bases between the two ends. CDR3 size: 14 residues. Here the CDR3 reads CASSSTIHTDTQYF. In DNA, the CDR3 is TGTGCCAGCAGCTCGACAATACACACAGATACGCAGTATTTT.

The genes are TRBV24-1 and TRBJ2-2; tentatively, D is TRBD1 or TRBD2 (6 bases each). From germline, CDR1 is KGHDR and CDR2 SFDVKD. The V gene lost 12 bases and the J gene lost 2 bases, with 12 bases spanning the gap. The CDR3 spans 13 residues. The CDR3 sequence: CAARGVNTGELFF. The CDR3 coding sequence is TGTGCCGCAAGGGGGGTAAACACCGGGGAGCTGTTTTTT.

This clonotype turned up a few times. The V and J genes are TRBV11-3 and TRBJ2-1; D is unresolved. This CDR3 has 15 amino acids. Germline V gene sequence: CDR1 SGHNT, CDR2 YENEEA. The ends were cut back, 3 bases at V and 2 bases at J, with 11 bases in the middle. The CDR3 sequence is CASSFVGSPYNEQFF. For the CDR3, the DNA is TGTGCCAGCAGCTTCGTTGGAAGCCCCTACAATGAGCAGTTCTTC. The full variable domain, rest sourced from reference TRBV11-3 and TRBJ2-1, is EAGVVQSPRYKIIEKKQPVAFWCNPISGHNTLYWYLQNLGQGPELLIRYENEEAVDDSQLPKDRFSAERLKGVDSTLKIQPAELGDSAVYLCASSFVGSPYNEQFFGPGTRLTVL.

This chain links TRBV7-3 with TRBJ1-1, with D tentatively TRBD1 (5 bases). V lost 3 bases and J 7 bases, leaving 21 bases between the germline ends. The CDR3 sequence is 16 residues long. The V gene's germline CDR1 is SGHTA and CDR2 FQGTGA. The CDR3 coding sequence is TGTGCCAGCAGCTTCTATGCAGGGTTCCAAATGGATGAAGCTTTCTTT. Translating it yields CASSFYAGFQMDEAFF.

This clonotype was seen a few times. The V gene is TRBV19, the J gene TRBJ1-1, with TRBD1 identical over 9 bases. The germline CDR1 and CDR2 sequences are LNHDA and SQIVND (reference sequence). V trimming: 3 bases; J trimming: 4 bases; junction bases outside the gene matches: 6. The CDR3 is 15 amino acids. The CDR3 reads CASSIGGDRVTEAFF. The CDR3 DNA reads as TGTGCCAGTAGTATCGGGGGGGACAGGGTCACTGAAGCTTTCTTT.

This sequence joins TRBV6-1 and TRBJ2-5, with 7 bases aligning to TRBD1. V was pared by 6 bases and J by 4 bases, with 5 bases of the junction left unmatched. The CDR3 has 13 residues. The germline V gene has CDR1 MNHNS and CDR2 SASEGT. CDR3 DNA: TGTGCCAGCAGATGGACAGGAAGAGAGACCCAGTACTTC. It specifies CASRWTGRETQYF.

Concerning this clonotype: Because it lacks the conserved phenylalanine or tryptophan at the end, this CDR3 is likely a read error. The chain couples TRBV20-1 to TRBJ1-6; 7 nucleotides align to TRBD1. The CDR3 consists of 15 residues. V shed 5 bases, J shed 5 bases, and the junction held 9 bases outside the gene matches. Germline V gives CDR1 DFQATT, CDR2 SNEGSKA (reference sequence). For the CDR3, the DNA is TGCAGTGCTCTACTAGGGGACAGCCATAATTCACCCCTCCACCTT. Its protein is CSALLGDSHNSPLHL.

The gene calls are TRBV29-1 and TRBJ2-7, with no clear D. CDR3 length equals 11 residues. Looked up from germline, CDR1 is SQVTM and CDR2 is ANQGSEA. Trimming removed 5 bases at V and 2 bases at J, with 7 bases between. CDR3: CSVRVAYEQYF. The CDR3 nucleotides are TGCAGCGTTCGCGTGGCCTACGAGCAGTACTTC.